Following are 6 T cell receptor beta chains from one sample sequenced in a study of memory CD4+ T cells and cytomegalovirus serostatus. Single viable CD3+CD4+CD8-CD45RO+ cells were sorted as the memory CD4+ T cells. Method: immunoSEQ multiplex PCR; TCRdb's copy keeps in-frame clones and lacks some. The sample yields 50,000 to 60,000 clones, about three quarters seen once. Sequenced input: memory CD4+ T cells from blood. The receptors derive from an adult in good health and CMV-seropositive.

CDR3 sequence reads: CASSWGTSGGAREQFF. CDR3 in DNA: TGTGCCAGCAGCTGGGGGACTAGCGGGGGGGCTCGTGAGCAGTTCTTC. The gene calls are TRBV5-4 and TRBJ2-1, with TRBD2 identical over 16 bases. The V gene end was trimmed by 3 bases and the J gene end by 9 bases; junction bases not matched to a gene: 6. Per germline, CDR1 SGHNT and CDR2 YYREEE (reference sequence). This CDR3 region has 16 residues. The complete variable domain, with remaining parts taken from reference TRBV5-4 and TRBJ2-1, reads ETGVTQSPTHLIKTRGQQVTLRCSSQSGHNTVSWYQQALGQGPQFIFQYYREEENGRGNFPPRFSGLQFPNYSSELNVNALELDDSALYLCASSWGTSGGAREQFFGPGTRLTVL.

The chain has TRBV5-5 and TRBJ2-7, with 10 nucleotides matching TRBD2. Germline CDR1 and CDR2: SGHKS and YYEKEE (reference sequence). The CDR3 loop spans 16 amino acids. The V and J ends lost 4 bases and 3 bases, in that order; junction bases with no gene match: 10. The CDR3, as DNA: TGTGCCAGCAGCCGCGGCCCTCCTAGCGGGGGCTACGAGCAGTACTTC. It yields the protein CASSRGPPSGGYEQYF.

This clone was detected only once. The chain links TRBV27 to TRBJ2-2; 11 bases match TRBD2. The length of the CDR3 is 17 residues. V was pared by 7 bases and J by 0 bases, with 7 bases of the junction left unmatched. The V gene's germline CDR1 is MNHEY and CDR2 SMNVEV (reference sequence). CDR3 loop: CASTLAGGHSNTGELFF. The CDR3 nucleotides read TGTGCCAGCACCCTAGCGGGGGGCCATTCGAACACCGGGGAGCTGTTTTTT.

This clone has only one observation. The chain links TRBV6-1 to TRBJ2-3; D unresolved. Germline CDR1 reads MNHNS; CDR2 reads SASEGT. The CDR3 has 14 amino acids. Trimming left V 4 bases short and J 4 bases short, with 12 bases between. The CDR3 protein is CASSGRPVSDTQYF. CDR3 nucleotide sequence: TGTGCCAGCAGTGGCCGCCCGGTGTCAGATACGCAGTATTTT.

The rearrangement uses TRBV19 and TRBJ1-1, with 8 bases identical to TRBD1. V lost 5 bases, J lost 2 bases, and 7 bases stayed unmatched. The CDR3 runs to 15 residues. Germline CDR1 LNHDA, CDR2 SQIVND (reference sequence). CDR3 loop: CASSPRTGTNTEAFF. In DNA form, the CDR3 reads TGTGCCAGTAGTCCCCGGACAGGGACTAACACTGAAGCTTTCTTT.

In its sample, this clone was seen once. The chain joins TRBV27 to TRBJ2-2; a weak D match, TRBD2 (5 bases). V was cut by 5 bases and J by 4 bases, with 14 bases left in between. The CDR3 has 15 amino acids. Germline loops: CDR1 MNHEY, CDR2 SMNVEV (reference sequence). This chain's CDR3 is CASSTRGRSTGELFF. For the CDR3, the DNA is TGTGCCAGCAGTACCAGAGGGAGAAGCACCGGGGAGCTGTTTTTT.